A single sample is the source of the 23 T cell receptor beta chains below, sequenced in a study of neurological immune-mediated disorders. TCRdb fed the 5' RACE reads into MiXCR, producing one record per CDR3 protein. The table has tens of thousands of distinct CDR3 sequences, 10% to 12% seen once. What was sequenced was PBMCs. The receptors stem from a man between 60 and 75 years old in good health.

This clonotype was detected many times. The chain joins TRBV4-3 to TRBJ1-6; no reliable D call. This CDR3 spans 15 amino acids. The V end lost 4 bases, the J end lost 8 bases, and 15 bases lay between the germline ends. CDR1 and CDR2 from the germline V gene are LGHNA and YSLEER. In DNA form, the CDR3 reads TGCGCCAGCAGCCTAGATAGGGTTGGGGATTCACCCCTCCACTTT. This codes for CASSLDRVGDSPLHF.

The sample holds many counts of this clonotype. This sequence joins TRBV9 and TRBJ2-2; no clear D gene. Germline CDR1 is SGDLS and CDR2 is YYNGEE. Trimming removed 5 bases from V and 1 base from J, with 9 bases in between. This CDR3 comprises 14 residues. In nucleotides, the CDR3 is TGTGCCAGCAGAGAAATGGAGAACACCGGGGAGCTGTTTTTT. It translates to CASREMENTGELFF.

This clonotype appeared many times. This chain joins TRBV7-9 and TRBJ2-5; 9 nucleotides align to TRBD2. This CDR3 has 14 amino acids. V dropped 3 bases and J dropped 5; count of bases not matched to a gene: 4. CDR1 and CDR2 from the germline V gene are SEHNR and FQNEAQ (reference sequence). The chain's CDR3 is CASSFSGGRETQYF. The CDR3 DNA follows: TGTGCCAGCAGCTTTAGCGGGGGAAGGGAGACCCAGTACTTC.

This clonotype was seen at least ten times. The V call is TRBV7-2, the J call TRBJ2-2; D might be TRBD1 (5 bases). The CDR3 sequence is 14 residues long. V was shortened by 5 bases and J by 1 base, with 8 bases between the two germline ends. The germline gives CDR1 SGHTA, CDR2 FQGNSA. Here the CDR3 reads CASSATGNTGELFF. CDR3 nucleotides: TGTGCCAGCAGCGCCACAGGGAACACCGGGGAGCTGTTTTTT.

This clonotype was counted at least ten times. The chain joins TRBV5-1 to TRBJ2-3; 11 bases agree with TRBD2. J lost 2 bases, V lost 5 bases, and 7 bases had no gene match. This CDR3 spans 16 amino acids. Germline assignment: CDR1 SGHRS and CDR2 YFSETQ. The CDR3 DNA reads as TGCGCCAGCAGAGGAGGGACTAGCGGACCCACAGATACGCAGTATTTT. Protein sequence: CASRGGTSGPTDTQYF.

This clonotype was recorded many times. The chain combines TRBV3-1 with TRBJ2-3; the D is unclear. V lost 1 base, J lost 2 bases, and 10 bases lay in between. The CDR3 contains 15 residues. Germline assignment: CDR1 LGHDT and CDR2 YNNKEL (reference sequence). CDR3 coding DNA: TGTGCCAGCAGCCAAGCCCGAGGTGCCACAGATACGCAGTATTTT. Protein sequence: CASSQARGATDTQYF.

This clonotype occurred many times. The genes are TRBV5-1 and TRBJ2-5; tentatively, D is TRBD1 (5 bases). Germline lookup yields CDR1 SGHRS and CDR2 YFSETQ. This CDR3 spans 15 amino acids. Trimming pared 4 bases from V and 1 base from J, leaving 14 bases between. The CDR3: CASSPLGVRQETQYF. DNA of the CDR3: TGCGCCAGCAGCCCCCTAGGGGTGCGCCAAGAGACCCAGTACTTC. Filled out from reference TRBV5-1 and TRBJ2-5, the complete variable domain reads KAGVTQTPRYLIKTRGQQVTLSCSPISGHRSVSWYQQTPGQGLQFLFEYFSETQRNKGNFPGRFSGRQFSNSRSEMNVSTLELGDSALYLCASSPLGVRQETQYFGPGTRLLVL.

This clonotype was observed at least ten times. The chain uses TRBV28 and TRBJ1-5; D not resolved. Trimming shortened V by 6 bases and J by 3 bases, and 3 bases separated the two germline ends. Germline V gene sequence: CDR1 MDHEN, CDR2 SYDVKM. The CDR3 contains 11 residues. The CDR3 spells CASRSNQPQHF. For the CDR3, the DNA is TGTGCCAGCAGATCCAATCAGCCCCAGCATTTT.

The chain has TRBV6-2 or TRBV6-3 and TRBJ2-7; TRBD1 is a possible D gene (6 bases). This CDR3 has 12 residues. Germline assignment: CDR1 MNHEY and CDR2 SVGEGT. Trimming left V 6 bases short and J 9 bases short, with 15 bases between. CDR3 coding DNA: TGTGCCAGCAGCCCGGGACATTTAGGGCAGTACTTC. Translating gives CASSPGHLGQYF.

This clonotype was observed at least ten times. The chain uses TRBV29-1 and TRBJ2-7; a weak D match, TRBD1 (7 bases). The CDR3 extends over 16 amino acids. CDR1 and CDR2 (germline): SQVTM, ANQGSEA. Trimming took 0 bases from V and 1 from J, leaving 16 bases between them. CDR3 loop: CSVEDGRTGSSYEQYF. CDR3 nucleotides: TGCAGCGTTGAAGATGGGAGGACAGGATCTTCCTACGAGCAGTACTTC.

This clonotype was counted at least ten times. The rearrangement links TRBV20-1 to TRBJ2-3; 9 bases align to TRBD1. J was trimmed by 4 bases and V by 5 bases; bases with no gene match: 7. Germline V gene sequence: CDR1 DFQATT, CDR2 SNEGSKA (reference sequence). There are 14 residues in the CDR3. CDR3 residues: CSASGTGSSDTQYF. The CDR3 bases are TGCAGTGCTTCCGGGACAGGGTCCTCAGATACGCAGTATTTT.

This clonotype has more than one count but fewer than ten. This sequence joins TRBV4-1 and TRBJ1-5; perhaps TRBD1 as D (5 bases). The CDR3 is 16 residues long. V was pared by 4 bases and J by 2 bases, with 15 bases between. Per germline, CDR1 MGHRA and CDR2 YSYEKL. CDR3 DNA: TGCGCCAGCAGCCCGTCGTACGGGACGGGCAATCAGCCCCAGCATTTT. Its translation is CASSPSYGTGNQPQHF.

This clonotype was seen repeatedly, ten times or more. The V and J genes are TRBV5-1 and TRBJ1-6; TRBD1 matches at 9 bases. V was clipped by 4 bases and J by 7 bases; unmatched bases: 9. CDR3 length equals 16 residues. Germline values: CDR1 SGHRS, CDR2 YFSETQ. CDR3 residues: CASSVPLQGANSPLHF. CDR3 sequence (DNA): TGCGCCAGCAGCGTACCATTACAGGGGGCGAATTCACCCCTCCACTTT.

Many counts were recorded for this clonotype. The rearrangement uses TRBV7-9 and TRBJ2-7; D gene uncertain. Germline CDR1 SEHNR, CDR2 FQNEAQ (reference sequence). The CDR3 runs 14 residues. Trimming left V 3 bases short and J 4 bases short, with 13 bases between. CDR3 region: CASSFKGLGYEQYF. The CDR3 DNA sequence: TGTGCCAGCAGCTTTAAGGGATTAGGGTACGAGCAGTACTTC.

This clonotype was seen repeatedly, ten times or more. The chain joins TRBV20-1 to TRBJ1-2; tentatively, D is TRBD1 (6 bases). The CDR3 runs to 15 residues. Trimming pared 5 bases from V and 0 bases from J, leaving 16 bases between. Germline loops: CDR1 DFQATT, CDR2 SNEGSKA (reference sequence). The CDR3 nucleotides read TGCAGTGCTCCCTCTGGGGGCCCGTCTAACTATGGCTACACCTTC. It encodes CSAPSGGPSNYGYTF.

This clonotype showed up many times. The chain recombines TRBV5-1 with TRBJ2-3, with 8 bases lining up with TRBD1. Germline-derived CDR1 and CDR2 are SGHRS and YFSETQ. Germline trimming cut 4 bases from V and 2 bases from J; bases unmatched to any gene: 9. This CDR3 has 16 residues. CDR3 sequence (DNA): TGCGCCAGCAGCATACCGACAGGGGCCGACACAGATACGCAGTATTTT. Translated, it gives CASSIPTGADTDTQYF.

This chain connects TRBV10-3 to TRBJ2-7, with D perhaps assigned TRBD1 or TRBD2 (5 bases each). In germline, CDR1 is ENHRY, CDR2 SYGVKD. This CDR3 is 12 amino acids long. Trimming removed 8 bases from V and 5 bases from J, with 13 bases in between. DNA of the CDR3: TGTGCCATCGGCTCTGGGGGTGACGAGCAGTACTTC. As protein: CAIGSGGDEQYF.

Notes on this clonotype: This may be a read error, as it is one base from a much larger clone. The chain carries TRBV6-6 and TRBJ1-3; D not resolved. V was pared by 7 bases and J by 0 bases, with 10 bases between. CDR3 size: 14 residues. Germline V CDR1 and CDR2: MNHNY, SVGAGI (reference sequence). The DNA of the CDR3 is TGTGCCAGCAACTCCATCCTCTCTGGAAACACCATATATTTT. This encodes CASNSILSGNTIYF.

This clonotype was counted many times. The V and J genes are TRBV27 and TRBJ2-7; D possibly matches TRBD1 or TRBD2 (5 bases each). Germline V gene data show CDR1 as MNHEY and CDR2 as SMNVEV (reference sequence). The CDR3 length is 17 residues. V was pared by 2 bases and J by 6 bases, with 23 bases between. The CDR3 nucleotides are TGTGCCAGCAGTTTAAGTGGGGCAGGGACCACCGCGGCCGAGCAGTACTTC. The encoded protein is CASSLSGAGTTAAEQYF.

This clonotype was seen many times. In nucleotides, the CDR3 is TGTGCCAGTAGTGCACAGGGTAGGAAGTCCTACGAGCAGTACTTC. It encodes CASSAQGRKSYEQYF. The chain recombines TRBV19 with TRBJ2-7; tentatively, D is TRBD1 (6 bases). Germline CDR1 LNHDA, CDR2 SQIVND (reference sequence). This CDR3 has 15 amino acids. Trimming shortened V by 5 bases and J by 1 base, and 15 bases separated the two germline ends. Variable domain in full (rest from reference TRBV19 and TRBJ2-7): DGGITQSPKYLFRKEGQNVTLSCEQNLNHDAMYWYRQDPGQGLRLIYYSQIVNDFQKGDIAEGYSVSREKKESFPLTVTSAQKNPTAFYLCASSAQGRKSYEQYFGPGTRLTVT.

This clonotype was recorded many times. J is TRBJ1-6 and V is TRBV7-2; perhaps TRBD1 as D (6 bases). The V end was cut by 3 bases, the J end by 9 bases, with 6 bases between. The length of the CDR3 is 12 residues. CDR1 SGHTA and CDR2 FQGNSA come from the germline V gene. The CDR3 spells CASSFRGSPLHF. The CDR3 coding sequence is TGTGCCAGCAGCTTCAGGGGTTCACCCCTCCACTTT. Full variable domain (rest looked up from reference TRBV7-2 and TRBJ1-6): GAGVSQSPSNKVTEKGKDVELRCDPISGHTALYWYRQSLGQGLEFLIYFQGNSAPDKSGLPSDRFSAERTGGSVSTLTIQRTQQEDSAVYLCASSFRGSPLHFGNGTRLTVT.

The sample holds many counts of this clonotype. The gene calls are TRBV20-1 and TRBJ2-7; tentative D call: TRBD1 (5 bases). CDR1 is DFQATT, CDR2 SNEGSKA, per germline (reference sequence). The ends were cut back, 3 bases at V and 0 bases at J, with 18 bases in the middle. This CDR3 contains 16 residues. The CDR3 protein is CSASAHGHLNSYEQYF. CDR3 nucleotide sequence: TGCAGTGCTAGTGCCCACGGACATCTCAACTCCTACGAGCAGTACTTC.

This clonotype was found many times. The CDR3 coding sequence is TGCAGTCCAGGGCGGGACCGAGGCACTGAAGCTTTCTTT. It is translated as CSPGRDRGTEAFF. The V call is TRBV20-1, the J call TRBJ1-1; tentative D call: TRBD1 (5 bases). Germline values: CDR1 DFQATT, CDR2 SNEGSKA (reference sequence). This CDR3 is 13 amino acids long. Trimming removed 8 bases from V and 4 bases from J, with 17 bases in between.